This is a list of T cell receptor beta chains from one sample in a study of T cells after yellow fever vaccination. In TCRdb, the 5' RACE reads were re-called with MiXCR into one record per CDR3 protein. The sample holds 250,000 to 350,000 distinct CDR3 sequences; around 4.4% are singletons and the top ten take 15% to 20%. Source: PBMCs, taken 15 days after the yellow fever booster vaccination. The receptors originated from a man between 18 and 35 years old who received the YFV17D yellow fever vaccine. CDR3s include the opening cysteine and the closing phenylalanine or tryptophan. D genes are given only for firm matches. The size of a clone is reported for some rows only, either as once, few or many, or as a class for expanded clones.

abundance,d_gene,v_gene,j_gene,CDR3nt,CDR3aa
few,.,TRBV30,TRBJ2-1,TGTGCCTGGAGTGCACGATCCTACAATGAGCAGTTCTTC,CAWSARSYNEQFF
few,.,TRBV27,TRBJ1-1,TGTGCCAGCAGTCTAGGACTTTTCACTGAAGCTTTCTTT,CASSLGLFTEAFF
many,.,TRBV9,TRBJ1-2,TGTGCCAGCAGCGTAAATGATAACTATGGCTACACCTTC,CASSVNDNYGYTF
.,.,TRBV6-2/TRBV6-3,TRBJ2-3,TGTGCCAGCAGTTTCACGGGGAACACAGATACGCAGTATTTT,CASSFTGNTDTQYF
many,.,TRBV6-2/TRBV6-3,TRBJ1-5,TGTGCCAGCAGTTACTCGGGGACCTTGCAGCCCCAGCATTTT,CASSYSGTLQPQHF
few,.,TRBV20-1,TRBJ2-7,TGCAGTGCTAGAGAGACAGGTGGCGAGCAGTACTTC,CSARETGGEQYF
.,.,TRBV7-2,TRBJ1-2,TGTGCCAGCAGCTTAGCCGGCAGCACTAACTATGGCTACACCTTC,CASSLAGSTNYGYTF
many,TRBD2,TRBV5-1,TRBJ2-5,TGCGCCAGCAGCTTGGCCCTACTAGCGGGGGAGACCCAGTACTTC,CASSLALLAGETQYF
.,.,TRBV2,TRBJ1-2,TGTGCCAGCAGCCAGGGAGATGGCTACACCTTC,CASSQGDGYTF
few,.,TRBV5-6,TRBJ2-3,TGTGCCAGCAGCTTGGACACCACAGATACGCAGTATTTT,CASSLDTTDTQYF
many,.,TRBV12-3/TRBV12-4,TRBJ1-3,TGTGCCAGCAGTTCTCAAACGACAGGACTAAACACCATATATTTT,CASSSQTTGLNTIYF
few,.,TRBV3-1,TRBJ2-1,TGTGCCAGCAGTTCACGGGAGACAGGCGTCCACAATGAGCAGTTCTTC,CASSSRETGVHNEQFF
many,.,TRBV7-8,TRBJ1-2,TGTGCCAGCAGCTTAGGGAACCGACAGGCAAGCTATGGCTACACCTTC,CASSLGNRQASYGYTF
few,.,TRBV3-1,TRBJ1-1,TGTGCCAGCAGCCAAGGTCGGGGTTTGGCTTTCTTT,CASSQGRGLAFF
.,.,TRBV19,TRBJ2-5,TGTGCCAGTAGTACTCCGACGGCTCTGAGCGAGACCCAGTACTTC,CASSTPTALSETQYF
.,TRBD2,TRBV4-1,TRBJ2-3,TGCGCCAGCAGCCAAGATCGACTAGCGGGGGCCAGAGGCACGCAGTATTTT,CASSQDRLAGARGTQYF
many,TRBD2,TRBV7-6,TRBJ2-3,TGTGCCAGCAGCGTACTAGCGGGGGGAGTCACAGATACGCAGTATTTT,CASSVLAGGVTDTQYF
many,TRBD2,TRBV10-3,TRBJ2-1,TGTGCCATCAGTGAGGCTAGCGGGGGCCCCGACAATGAGCAGTTCTTC,CAISEASGGPDNEQFF
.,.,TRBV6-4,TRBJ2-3,TGTGCCAGCAGTGACTCGGGCACCCCCCTTGATACGCAGTATTTT,CASSDSGTPLDTQYF
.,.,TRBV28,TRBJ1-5,TGTGCCAGCGTGGGACCGAGAAAACCTAGCAATCAGCCCCAGCATTTT,CASVGPRKPSNQPQHF
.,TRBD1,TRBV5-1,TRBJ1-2,TGCGCCAGCAGCGGTACAGGGGGCGCCAACTATGGCTACACCTTC,CASSGTGGANYGYTF
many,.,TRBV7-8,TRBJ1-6,TGTGCCAGCAGCTCCAGACAGGAATACAATTCACCCCTCCACTTT,CASSSRQEYNSPLHF
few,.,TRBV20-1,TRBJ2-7,TGCAGTGCTAGAGATCCAGAGCGGCCCTACGAGCAGTACTTC,CSARDPERPYEQYF
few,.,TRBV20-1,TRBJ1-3,TGCAGTGCTAGAGCGCGGGCGGCTGGAAACACCATATATTTT,CSARARAAGNTIYF
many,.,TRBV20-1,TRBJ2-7,TGCAGTGCCTACCGTCTCCTGGGCGAGCAGTACTTC,CSAYRLLGEQYF
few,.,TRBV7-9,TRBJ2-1,TGTGCCAGCAGCCTGAGTGGGCCGTCCTACAATGAGCAGTTCTTC,CASSLSGPSYNEQFF
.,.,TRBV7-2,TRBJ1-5,TGTGCCAGCAGCCCTAACCCCGGCGGGGCTAGCAATCAGCCCCAGCATTTT,CASSPNPGGASNQPQHF
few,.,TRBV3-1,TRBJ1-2,TGTGCCAGTACAGGAGCCAACGCACTTAGGTACACCTTC,CASTGANALRYTF
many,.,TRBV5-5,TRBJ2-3,TGTGCCAGCAGCTTGTTAACTTCCTGGGGCCCCACAGATACGCAGTATTTT,CASSLLTSWGPTDTQYF
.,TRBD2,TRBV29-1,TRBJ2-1,TGCAGCGTTGAGGGGACTAGCGGGCAGAGCTCCTACAATGAGCAGTTCTTC,CSVEGTSGQSSYNEQFF
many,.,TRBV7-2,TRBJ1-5,TGTGCCAGCAGCCTACAACCCAATCAGCCCCAGCATTTT,CASSLQPNQPQHF
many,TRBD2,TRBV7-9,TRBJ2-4,TGTGCCAGCAGCTTAGCGCGGGGGAATCAGTACTTC,CASSLARGNQYF
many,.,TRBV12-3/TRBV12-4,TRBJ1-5,TGTGCCAGCAGTTTACGGGGGGGCGCCCAGCCCCAGCATTTT,CASSLRGGAQPQHF
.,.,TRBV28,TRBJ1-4,TGTGCCAGCAGTCCTAGGACAGATTCTGAAAAACTGTTTTTT,CASSPRTDSEKLFF
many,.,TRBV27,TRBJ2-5,TGTGCCAGCAGTCTCGCGGACCCGGGGGAGACCCAGTACTTC,CASSLADPGETQYF
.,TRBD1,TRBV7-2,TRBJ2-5,TGTGCCAGCAGCCGGGGACAGGGGGTCCAAGAGACCCAGTACTTC,CASSRGQGVQETQYF
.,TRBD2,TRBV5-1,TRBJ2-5,TGCGCCAGCAGCCCAGGACTAGATGGAGAGACCCAGTACTTC,CASSPGLDGETQYF
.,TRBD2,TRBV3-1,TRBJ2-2,TGTGCCAGCAGCCCCCTAGCGGGGGGGCACGGGGAGCTGTTTTTT,CASSPLAGGHGELFF
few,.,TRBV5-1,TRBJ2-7,TGCGCCAGCAGCTTGGTACCAGGGCCATACGAGCAGTACTTC,CASSLVPGPYEQYF
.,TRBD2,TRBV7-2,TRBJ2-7,TGTGCCAGCAGCCCTCGGGGACTAGCGGGGGCCTCCTACGAGCAGTACTTC,CASSPRGLAGASYEQYF
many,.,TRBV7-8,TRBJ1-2,TGTGCCAGCAGCCCCGCTCGGACGAGGGCCTATGGCTACACCTTC,CASSPARTRAYGYTF
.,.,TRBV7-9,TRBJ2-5,TGTGCCAGCAGCCCAAAGGTGGCTAGGCAAGAGACCCAGTACTTC,CASSPKVARQETQYF
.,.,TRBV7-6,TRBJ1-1,TGTGCCAGCAGCTTACTGGACAGCCTCAACACTGAAGCTTTCTTT,CASSLLDSLNTEAFF
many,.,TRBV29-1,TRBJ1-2,TGCAGCGTTTGGGGGGCTAAAGGCTACACCTTC,CSVWGAKGYTF
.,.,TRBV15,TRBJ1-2,TGTGCCACCAGCACGTCCGGGCCTGGGAGCGGCTACACCTTC,CATSTSGPGSGYTF
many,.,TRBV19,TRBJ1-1,TGTGCCAGTAGTGCGCAGGTGAACACTGAAGCTTTCTTT,CASSAQVNTEAFF
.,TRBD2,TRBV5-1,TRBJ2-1,TGCGCCAGCAGCTATCGGACTAGCGGAAACAATGAGCAGTTCTTC,CASSYRTSGNNEQFF